These 6 T cell receptor beta chains originate from one sample sequenced in a study of T-cell memory formation after mild COVID-19. MiXCR, applied by TCRdb to the 5' RACE reads, yields one record per CDR3 protein. The sample lists 560,000 or so distinct CDR3 sequences; around 15% were seen once. Sequenced: PBMCs or a T cell subset sorted from them (not recorded which). These receptors were obtained from an adult woman who had mild COVID-19 (a few samples of this study predate the infection). Cell type and time point are not known.

This clonotype was counted only a few times. V gene TRBV29-1 combines with J gene TRBJ1-5; the D gene is possibly TRBD1 (5 bases). Germline CDR1 is SQVTM and CDR2 is ANQGSEA. Trimming took 6 bases from V and 0 from J, leaving 9 bases between them. CDR3 length: 13 residues. This CDR3 reads CSVQGGSNQPQHF. Here the CDR3 DNA reads TGCAGCGTCCAGGGCGGTAGCAATCAGCCCCAGCATTTT. Variable domain in full (rest from reference TRBV29-1 and TRBJ1-5): SAVISQKPSRDICQRGTSLTIQCQVDSQVTMMFWYRQQPGQSLTLIATANQGSEATYESGFVIDKFPISRPNLTFSTLTVSNMSPEDSSIYLCSVQGGSNQPQHFGDGTRLSIL.

This clonotype was seen only a few times. J is TRBJ2-7 and V is TRBV7-2; 13 bases are shared with TRBD2. The V gene end was trimmed by 5 bases and the J gene end by 3 bases; junction bases not matched to a gene: 7. The CDR3 length is 16 residues. Germline CDR1 and CDR2: SGHTA and FQGNSA. This CDR3 is CASSPGLAGRFYEQYF. In nucleotides, the CDR3 is TGTGCCAGCAGCCCGGGACTAGCGGGACGCTTCTACGAGCAGTACTTC.

This clonotype was picked up a small number of times. The genes are TRBV27 and TRBJ1-5; D is perhaps TRBD1 (6 bases). The length of the CDR3 is 14 residues. The germline V gene has CDR1 MNHEY and CDR2 SMNVEV (reference sequence). Trimming took off 11 bases at V and 7 bases at J, with 21 bases between the two ends. The CDR3 spells CAPSNRVVGQPQHF. DNA for the CDR3: TGTGCCCCTTCAAACAGGGTCGTCGGCCAGCCCCAGCATTTT.

This chain joins TRBV18 and TRBJ2-7, with D possibly TRBD1 on 6 matching bases. CDR3 length: 14 amino acids. V dropped 2 bases and J dropped 2 bases, with 10 bases sitting between them. CDR1 and CDR2 (germline): KGHSH, LQKENI. CDR3 region: CASSPKTGPYEQYF. Written as DNA, the CDR3 is TGTGCCAGCTCACCAAAGACAGGCCCCTACGAGCAGTACTTC.

This clonotype was seen a few times. This sequence joins TRBV24-1 and TRBJ2-5; either TRBD1 or TRBD2 may supply D (5 bases each). This CDR3 comprises 15 residues. Germline CDR1 reads KGHDR; CDR2 reads SFDVKD. Trimming removed 1 base from V and 5 bases from J, with 13 bases in between. The CDR3 protein is CATSDFGGSSETQYF. DNA for the CDR3: TGTGCCACCAGTGATTTTGGGGGTTCCTCGGAGACCCAGTACTTC.

This clonotype was recorded many times. The chain combines TRBV7-3 with TRBJ2-6; D remains ambiguous. Germline CDR1 SGHTA, CDR2 FQGTGA. This CDR3 contains 14 residues. V was trimmed by 6 bases and J by 0 bases, leaving 6 bases between them. CDR3 protein: CASSSTSGANVLTF. The CDR3 DNA reads as TGTGCCAGCAGTTCTACCTCTGGGGCCAACGTCCTGACTTTC.